This T cell receptor (beta chain) is from a study of beta chain features in type 1 diabetes. Study context: The number of sorted cells examined across all samples was approximately 110,000,000. General study results and limits: Overrepresentation of cells with high TCR expression could result from cDNA sequencing. The question left open here concerned HLA type influencing TCRB rearrangement.

Investigators reverse transcribed all isolated RNA, so they sequenced expressed TCRB transcripts. TCRdb's table, derived via immunoSEQ multiplex PCR, lists solely in-frame clones and lacks some. The sample has 850,000 to 900,000 clones, 15% to 20% seen once. V was pared by 2 bases and J by 4 bases, with 13 bases between. Germline V gene lookup returns CDR1 SGHRS and CDR2 YFSETQ. The CDR3 has 14 amino acids. As to this clone: The antigen remains undetermined.

The specimen sequenced was naive CD4+ T cells from blood. This chain links TRBV5-1 with TRBJ2-7, with D possibly TRBD2 on 6 matching bases. The TCR sequence derives from a woman under 30 in good health. The CDR3 spells CASSFQEGPYEQYF. In DNA, the CDR3 is TGCGCCAGCAGCTTCCAGGAGGGGCCGTACGAGCAGTACTTC.